The rows below give T cell receptor beta chains drawn from one sample of a study of regulatory T cells in long-lasting Graves disease. TCRdb re-called the multiplex PCR reads with MiXCR, one entry per CDR3 protein. The sample lists some 220,000 distinct CDR3 sequences, around 19% occurring once. This same sample was also part of a study on T cells in Graves' hyperthyroidism and ophthalmopathy.

The source was peripheral blood mononuclear cells (PBMCs), collected at new diagnosis, from a patient treated with antithyroid drugs. The receptors come from a woman in her 30s with Graves disease. CDR3s include the opening cysteine and the closing phenylalanine or tryptophan. A D gene is named only where the DNA matches it firmly. For some rows the clone size is stated as once, few or many, or as a class when expanded; others skip it.

>NA|TRBJ2-3|TRBV9|NA
TGTGCCAGCAGCGTAAGGGGGGCGGATACGCAGTATTTT
CASSVRGADTQYF
>TRBD1|TRBJ2-3|TRBV20-1|many
TGCAGTGCAGGGGACAGGGTGGGGGGCACAGATACGCAGTATTTT
CSAGDRVGGTDTQYF
>NA|TRBJ1-1|TRBV4-1|many
TGTGCCAGCAGCCAGGCGGGACGGGCATACACTGAAGCTTTCTTT
CASSQAGRAYTEAFF
>TRBD1|TRBJ1-5|TRBV5-1|many
TGCGCCAGCAGCGACGGACAGGGGAGCAATCAGCCCCAGCATTTT
CASSDGQGSNQPQHF
>NA|TRBJ2-7|TRBV7-9|many
TGTGCCAGCAGCTCAACAGGGAATGGGGAGCAGTACTTC
CASSSTGNGEQYF
>NA|TRBJ2-1|TRBV7-9|NA
TGTGCCAGCAGCTTAATGAGACTAGATCTCAATGAGCAGTTCTTC
CASSLMRLDLNEQFF
>NA|TRBJ1-5|TRBV4-1|few
TGCGCCAGCAGCCAAGATTTTTATCAGCCCCAGCATTTT
CASSQDFYQPQHF
>NA|TRBJ2-4|TRBV10-3|many
TGTGCCATCAGTGAGAACCCAGGGGGGATAGCCAAAAACATTCAGTACTTC
CAISENPGGIAKNIQYF
>NA|TRBJ1-2|TRBV7-8|many
TGTGCCAGCAGCTTAGCTAGGACAGACAACTATGGCTACACCTTC
CASSLARTDNYGYTF
>TRBD1|TRBJ2-7|TRBV12-3/TRBV12-4|NA
TGTGCCAGCAACCTCCTCGCAGGGGGCAGCTACGAGCAGTACTTC
CASNLLAGGSYEQYF
>TRBD2|TRBJ2-3|TRBV3-1|NA
TGTGCCAGCAGCCGGCGGGGGGGGGCAGATACGCAGTATTTT
CASSRRGGADTQYF
>NA|TRBJ2-3|TRBV5-8|many
TGTGCCAGCAGCACCTCTTACGGCAGCACAGATACGCAGTATTTT
CASSTSYGSTDTQYF
>TRBD1|TRBJ1-5|TRBV15|NA
TGTGCCGCCAGGGGACAGGGGGCGACTAGGGGGAAGTATAGCAATCAGCCCCAGCATTTT
CAARGQGATRGKYSNQPQHF
>NA|TRBJ2-5|TRBV9|many
TGTGCCAGCAGCGTAGGACTCCATCAGGTGACCCAGTACTTC
CASSVGLHQVTQYF
>NA|TRBJ2-3|TRBV30|many
TGTGCCTGGAGTGTAGGGTCAGATACGCAGTATTTT
CAWSVGSDTQYF
>NA|TRBJ1-5|TRBV20-1|many
TGCAGTGCTAGTCGGGTGGCGGGGAATCAGCCCCAGCATTTT
CSASRVAGNQPQHF
>NA|TRBJ2-3|TRBV19|many
TGTGCCACAATGGAGGATACGCAGTATTTT
CATMEDTQYF
>NA|TRBJ1-3|TRBV20-1|many
TGCAGTGTCCCGGAGGGATCCGGAAACACCATATATTTT
CSVPEGSGNTIYF
>NA|TRBJ2-5|TRBV2|many
TGTGCCAGCACCCTCCAAGAGACCCAGTACTTC
CASTLQETQYF
>TRBD1|TRBJ1-1|TRBV10-3|many
TGTGCCATCAGTGAGTCGTCTGGGACAGGGGGAGCGGCTTTCTTT
CAISESSGTGGAAFF
>NA|TRBJ1-1|TRBV19|many
TGTGCCAGTAGTATAGGTAATCCGGGGTACACTGAAGCTTTCTTT
CASSIGNPGYTEAFF
>NA|TRBJ2-2|TRBV6-2/TRBV6-3|many
TGTGCCAGCAGCCCGTACGGGGAGCTGTTTTTT
CASSPYGELFF
>TRBD1|TRBJ1-2|TRBV28|many
TGTGCCAGCAGTTTAGGGGGGACAGGGAATGGCTACACCTTC
CASSLGGTGNGYTF
>NA|TRBJ1-5|TRBV15|NA
TGTGCCACCAGTTATCTATCGGGGGGTGGAGGCAATCAGCCCCAGCATTTT
CATSYLSGGGGNQPQHF
>TRBD2|TRBJ2-4|TRBV29-1|many
TGCAGCGTTGAGGTCCCAGCGGGAGACATTCAGTACTTC
CSVEVPAGDIQYF
>TRBD2|TRBJ2-7|TRBV2|NA
TGTGCCAGCAGTGAAGCTGTACTAGCGGGAGCATCCCACGAGCAGTACTTC
CASSEAVLAGASHEQYF
>TRBD2|TRBJ2-1|TRBV27|many
TGTGCCAGCCGTTCTCCCAGCGGGGAGACCTACAATGAGCAGTTCTTC
CASRSPSGETYNEQFF
>TRBD2|TRBJ2-4|TRBV20-1|many
TGCAGTGCTAGATCCCTCGGGGGGGGGCAGTACTTC
CSARSLGGGQYF
>TRBD1|TRBJ1-6|TRBV4-1|NA
TGCGCCAGCAGCCCCAGGACAGGGGTTAAAAATTCACCCCTCCACTTT
CASSPRTGVKNSPLHF
>NA|TRBJ1-4|TRBV7-8|many
TGTGCCAGCAGCGGAGAGTGGAGACCAACTAATGAAAAACTGCTTTTT
CASSGEWRPTNEKLLF
>NA|TRBJ2-2|TRBV5-6|many
TGTGCCAGCAGCTTGGCGGGACCGATCACCGGGGAGCTGTTTTTT
CASSLAGPITGELFF
>NA|TRBJ1-2|TRBV28|NA
TGTGCCAGCAGCCCGCGGGACACCTTCTATGGCTACACCTTC
CASSPRDTFYGYTF
>TRBD1|TRBJ2-3|TRBV30|many
TGTGCCTGGAGTGTAAGGTGGACAGGGGTGGCAGATACGCAGTATTTT
CAWSVRWTGVADTQYF
>NA|TRBJ2-5|TRBV6-1|many
TGTGCCAGCAGTCTGGACAGTGGAAGACAAGAGACCCAGTACTTC
CASSLDSGRQETQYF
>NA|TRBJ1-1|TRBV19|many
TGTGCCAGTAGTACCGGGACAATGAACACTGAAGCTTTCTTT
CASSTGTMNTEAFF
>TRBD2|TRBJ2-5|TRBV15|many
TGTGCCACCAGCCGCGGGACTAGCGGCAAGGAGACCCAGTACTTC
CATSRGTSGKETQYF
>TRBD2|TRBJ2-2|TRBV2|many
TGTGCCCAAAGCGGGAGGGCCTTGGACACCGGGGAGCTGTTTTTT
CAQSGRALDTGELFF
>NA|TRBJ1-2|TRBV28|many
TGTGCCAGCAGCCGGTACGAGAGTGGCTACACCTTC
CASSRYESGYTF
>NA|TRBJ1-6|TRBV2|NA
TGTGCCAGCAGTGGAAGGGAGAATTACCCCCTCCACTTT
CASSGRENYPLHF
>TRBD2|TRBJ2-3|TRBV6-1|NA
TGTGCCAGCAGAATGAGCGGGAGTGGCACAGATACGCAGTATTTT
CASRMSGSGTDTQYF
>NA|TRBJ1-5|TRBV5-5|many
TGTGCCAGCAGCCGCCAGGGGTTTAGCAATCAGCCCCAGCATTTT
CASSRQGFSNQPQHF
>TRBD1|TRBJ2-7|TRBV27|many
TGTGCCAGCAGCTCAAAACCGGGACAGGGTTACGAGCAGTACTTC
CASSSKPGQGYEQYF
>NA|TRBJ2-7|TRBV19|many
TGTGCCAGCGGTGGGGGGTCCGAGCAGTACTTC
CASGGGSEQYF
>NA|TRBJ2-1|TRBV27|many
TGTGCCAGCAGTTTCTCGGGGACGGACTTCGTTTACAATGAGCAGTTCTTC
CASSFSGTDFVYNEQFF
>TRBD2|TRBJ2-3|TRBV3-1|many
TGTGCCAGCAGCCAAGATGGACTAGCCACAGATACGCAGTATTTT
CASSQDGLATDTQYF
>TRBD1|TRBJ1-4|TRBV20-1|many
TGCAGTGCTAGAGATTGGGGACAGGGGGCGAATGAAAAACTGTTTTTT
CSARDWGQGANEKLFF
>NA|TRBJ1-6|TRBV9|many
TGTGCCAGCGCGCTTGGGGGGCAGGCTAATTCACCCCTCCACTTT
CASALGGQANSPLHF
>TRBD2|TRBJ2-7|TRBV2|NA
TGTGCCAGCAGTTTCTCTGCTAGCGGGAGGGCCCCCGAGCAGTACTTC
CASSFSASGRAPEQYF
>TRBD1|TRBJ2-2|TRBV28|many
TGTGCCAGCAGATCCAGGGGGCTGAACACCGGGGAGCTGTTTTTT
CASRSRGLNTGELFF
>NA|TRBJ2-1|TRBV18|many
TGTGCCAGCTCACCTAAACAGGGGGGGTACAATGAGCAGTTCTTC
CASSPKQGGYNEQFF
>NA|TRBJ1-1|TRBV18|NA
TGTGCCAGCTCACCAAAGGCCGGCTGGGAAAAGAACACTGAAGCTTTCTTT
CASSPKAGWEKNTEAFF
>NA|TRBJ2-7|TRBV10-2|NA
TGCGCCAGCAGTGAGAGGGGGTACGAGCAGTACTTC
CASSERGYEQYF
>TRBD1|TRBJ1-1|TRBV12-3/TRBV12-4|many
TGTGCCAGCTTTGGACCCCAGGGGGCAGGCACTGAAGCTTTCTTT
CASFGPQGAGTEAFF
>TRBD1|TRBJ1-5|TRBV12-3/TRBV12-4|many
TGTGCCAGCAGTTTTTCCGGGACAGGTTATCAGCCCCAGCATTTT
CASSFSGTGYQPQHF
>TRBD1|TRBJ1-6|TRBV25-1|NA
TGTGCCAGCAGGGGACCGGGACAGGGGGGATCCTATAATTCACCCCTCCACTTT
CASRGPGQGGSYNSPLHF
>NA|TRBJ1-1|TRBV19|many
TGTGCCAGTAGTGTCCCGGGGTTTGGCGGAGCTTTCTTT
CASSVPGFGGAFF
>NA|TRBJ2-7|TRBV28|many
TGTGCCAGCAGCCTTCGTAGCACCGACTACGAGCAGTACTTC
CASSLRSTDYEQYF
>TRBD1|TRBJ2-6|TRBV2|many
TGTGCCAGCAGCCAGACAGGGACCGGGGCCAACGTCCTGACTTTC
CASSQTGTGANVLTF
>NA|TRBJ2-3|TRBV6-2/TRBV6-3|NA
TGTGCCAGCAGTGAGATGGCTAGCACAGATACGCAGTATTTT
CASSEMASTDTQYF